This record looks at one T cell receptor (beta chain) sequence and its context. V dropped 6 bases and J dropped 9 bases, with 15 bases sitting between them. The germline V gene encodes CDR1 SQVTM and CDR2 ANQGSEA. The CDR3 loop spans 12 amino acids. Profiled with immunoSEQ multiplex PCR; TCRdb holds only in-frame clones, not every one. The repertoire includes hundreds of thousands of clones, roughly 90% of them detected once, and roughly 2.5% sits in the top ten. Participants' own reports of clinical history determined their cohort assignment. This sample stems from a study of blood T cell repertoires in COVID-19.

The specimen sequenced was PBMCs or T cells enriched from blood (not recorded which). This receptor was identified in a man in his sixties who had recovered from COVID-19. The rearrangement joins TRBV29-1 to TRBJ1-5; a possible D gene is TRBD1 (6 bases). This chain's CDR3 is CSVGTPAGPQHF. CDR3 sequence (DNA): TGCAGCGTGGGGACACCTGCAGGGCCCCAGCATTTT. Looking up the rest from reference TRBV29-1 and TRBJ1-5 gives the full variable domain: SAVISQKPSRDICQRGTSLTIQCQVDSQVTMMFWYRQQPGQSLTLIATANQGSEATYESGFVIDKFPISRPNLTFSTLTVSNMSPEDSSIYLCSVGTPAGPQHFGDGTRLSIL.